A single sample gave rise to the 25 T cell receptor beta chains below, sequenced in a study of blood T cells in healthy people across ages. The use of a sample-barcoded 5' primer and a J-beta primer mix characterized a second PCR of about 6 to 12 cycles. TCRdb re-derived calls from the 5' RACE reads in MiXCR, one entry per CDR3 protein. The table lists 1.5 million to 2 million distinct CDR3 sequences, about 35% of them singletons. The material sequenced was blood. The receptors shown here come from a woman in her 30s in good health.

This clonotype was observed a single time. At one of its ends the junction is not consistent with the germline gene, which may arise from a read error. The rearrangement joins TRBV13 to TRBJ2-6, with 12 bases matching TRBD1. Per the germline V gene, CDR1 is PRHDT and CDR2 is FYEKMQ (reference sequence). The CDR3 is 18 amino acids. CDR3 in amino acids: CASSLTGQGAGGADVLTF. The CDR3 coding sequence is TGTGCCAGCAGCCTAACGGGACAGGGGGCTGGTGGGGCCGACGTCCTGACTTTC. Full variable domain (outside the CDR3, taken from reference TRBV13 and TRBJ2-6): AAGVIQSPRHLIKEKRETATLKCYPIPRHDTVYWYQQGPGQDPQFLISFYEKMQSDKGSIPDRFSAQQFSDYHSELNMSSLELGDSALYFCASSLTGQGAGGADVLTFGAGSRLTVL.

A few counts support this clonotype. The chain carries TRBV10-2 and TRBJ1-2, with a weak D call TRBD1 (6 bases). V lost 7 bases, J lost 4 bases, and 16 bases lay in between. The CDR3 contains 14 residues. CDR1 and CDR2 (germline): WSHSY, SAAADI. CDR3 nucleotide sequence: TGCGCCAGCAAGGGGGGCTCTGTATTCTATGGCTACACCTTC. Translated: CASKGGSVFYGYTF.

The sample holds one count of this clonotype. V is TRBV12-3 or TRBV12-4 and J is TRBJ1-5; maybe TRBD1 (5 bases). The CDR3 is made up of 14 amino acids. Trimming took 6 bases from V and 9 from J, leaving 18 bases between them. The CDR3 DNA follows: TGTGCCAGCAGCCCAAGACAGAGCGTCCGGCCCCAGCATTTT. Protein product: CASSPRQSVRPQHF.

V usage is TRBV4-2 and J usage is TRBJ2-7, with D possibly called TRBD1 or TRBD2 (5 bases each). V was pared by 1 base and J by 1 base, with 14 bases between. The germline V gene has CDR1 LGHNA and CDR2 YNFKEQ. The CDR3 consists of 16 residues. For the CDR3, the DNA is TGTGCCAGCAGCCAAGGAAACACCGGGACGTCCTACGAGCAGTACTTC. Its protein product is CASSQGNTGTSYEQYF.

This clonotype came up a few times. This sequence joins TRBV15 and TRBJ1-2; no clear D gene. With 0 bases removed from V and 4 bases from J, the gap between germline ends came to 12 bases. This CDR3 comprises 15 residues. Germline V gene sequence: CDR1 LNHNV, CDR2 YYDKDF (reference sequence). CDR3 sequence: CATSRDPGLTYGYTF. The CDR3, as DNA: TGTGCCACCAGCAGAGATCCCGGGCTCACCTATGGCTACACCTTC.

This clonotype has a handful of counts. The chain combines TRBV27 with TRBJ1-1; D remains unclear. V shed 6 bases and J shed 4 bases, with 12 bases lying between them. This CDR3 comprises 13 residues. Germline V lookup: CDR1 MNHEY, CDR2 SMNVEV (reference sequence). The CDR3 DNA is TGTGCCAGCAGCTATGGGCCGAGCACTGAAGCTTTCTTT. As protein: CASSYGPSTEAFF.

The rearrangement uses TRBV20-1 and TRBJ2-1; weak D call: TRBD2 (6 bases). CDR3 length equals 12 residues. V lost 4 bases to trimming and J lost 7 bases, with 11 bases between them. Germline V lookup: CDR1 DFQATT, CDR2 SNEGSKA (reference sequence). The CDR3 nucleotides are TGCAGTGCTACCGGAGGGCTGAATGAGCAGTTCTTC. Protein sequence: CSATGGLNEQFF.

This clonotype was detected a few times. The chain recombines TRBV6-1 with TRBJ2-1, with 7 positions matching TRBD1. This CDR3 comprises 16 residues. After removal of 6 bases from V and 0 bases from J, the junction contained 8 bases not matched to a gene. Per the germline V gene, CDR1 is MNHNS and CDR2 is SASEGT. The CDR3 DNA follows: TGTGCCAGCAGGGGCTTACAGGGGAACTCCTACAATGAGCAGTTCTTC. Translating gives CASRGLQGNSYNEQFF.

This chain joins TRBV27 and TRBJ2-5; TRBD2 agrees at 10 bases. The DNA end lines up better with TRBJ2-7; the J call may be wrong. There are 15 residues in the CDR3. Germline V gene lookup returns CDR1 MNHEY and CDR2 SMNVEV (reference sequence). CDR3 sequence reads: CASSSGLANLYEQYF. CDR3 nucleotide sequence: TGTGCCAGCAGTTCGGGACTAGCGAACCTCTACGAGCAGTACTTC.

This CDR3 reads CASSVGVGGQITDTQYF. The CDR3 nucleotides are TGTGCCAGCAGCGTGGGGGTTGGGGGACAGATCACAGATACGCAGTATTTT. The chain links TRBV9 to TRBJ2-3; 7 positions agree with TRBD1. The J segment lost 2 bases and the V segment lost 2 bases, leaving 11 bases of the junction unmatched. Germline lookup yields CDR1 SGDLS and CDR2 YYNGEE. The CDR3 loop spans 17 amino acids.

The CDR3 loop is CASSREVAGGTFQETQYF. DNA for the CDR3: TGTGCCAGCAGCCGCGAGGTAGCGGGGGGAACCTTCCAAGAGACCCAGTACTTC. The chain uses TRBV7-8 and TRBJ2-5; 10 nucleotides match TRBD2. Trimming cost V 5 bases and J 1 base; bases outside gene matches: 13. The germline CDR1 and CDR2 sequences are SGHVS and FQNEAQ. This CDR3 is built from 18 residues. Full variable domain (missing parts from reference TRBV7-8 and TRBJ2-5): GAGVSQSPRYKVAKRGQDVALRCDPISGHVSLFWYQQALGQGPEFLTYFQNEAQLDKSGLPSDRFFAERPEGSVSTLKIQRTQQEDSAVYLCASSREVAGGTFQETQYFGPGTRLLVL.

V gene TRBV30 combines with J gene TRBJ2-2, with 7 positions matching TRBD1. The V gene's germline CDR1 is GTSNPN and CDR2 SVGIG (reference sequence). This CDR3 spans 15 amino acids. The ends lost 1 base at V and 9 bases at J; junction bases unmatched: 11. CDR3 in DNA: TGTGCCTGGAGTGAACAGGGGACAAAACAACGGGAGCTGTTTTTT. Translating it yields CAWSEQGTKQRELFF.

This clonotype has at least ten counts. The V gene is TRBV27, the J gene TRBJ1-5; no clear D gene. V was clipped by 3 bases and J by 1 base, with 7 bases between them. This CDR3 spans 14 amino acids. Germline V lookup: CDR1 MNHEY, CDR2 SMNVEV (reference sequence). CDR3 nucleotide sequence: TGTGCCAGCAGTTTCGAAGGGAGCAATCAGCCCCAGCATTTT. Its translation: CASSFEGSNQPQHF.

The rearrangement uses TRBV7-9 and TRBJ1-2, with a tentative D call TRBD1 (5 bases). Germline assignment: CDR1 SEHNR and CDR2 FQNEAQ (reference sequence). The V end was cut by 3 bases, the J end by 4 bases, with 9 bases between. The CDR3 is 13 residues long. CDR3 region: CASSLAGVYGYTF. The CDR3 nucleotides are TGTGCCAGCAGCTTGGCGGGGGTCTATGGCTACACCTTC.

This clonotype occurred many times. The chain employs TRBV4-1 and TRBJ2-3; D call uncertain. Trimming cost V 6 bases and J 5 bases, with 18 bases left between them. Germline CDR1 MGHRA, CDR2 YSYEKL. The length of the CDR3 is 15 residues. The CDR3 reads CASSPEVDWGDTQYF. CDR3 DNA: TGCGCCAGCAGTCCCGAAGTGGATTGGGGAGATACGCAGTATTTT.

J is TRBJ1-6 and V is TRBV20-1; 7 bases are shared with TRBD1. V shed 0 bases and J 7 bases; nucleotides not matched to a gene: 6. Germline V gives CDR1 DFQATT, CDR2 SNEGSKA (reference sequence). CDR3 length equals 15 residues. CDR3 nucleotide sequence: TGCAGTGCTAGAGAGACCACAGGGGTGAATTCACCCCTCCACTTT. Amino acids: CSARETTGVNSPLHF.

This clonotype came up once. The J gene is TRBJ2-1, the V gene TRBV5-1; maybe TRBD2 (5 bases). This CDR3 comprises 12 residues. V was clipped by 2 bases and J by 8 bases, with 8 bases between them. Germline loops: CDR1 SGHRS, CDR2 YFSETQ. The CDR3 protein is CASSFAGYEQFF. The CDR3 region has the DNA TGCGCCAGCAGCTTTGCGGGCTATGAGCAGTTCTTC.

In regard to this clonotype: This clone may be a read error of a much larger clone one base away. The CDR3 sequence: CASSQAENGDEQFF. In DNA, the CDR3 is TGCGCCAGCAGCCAAGCGGAAAACGGAGATGAGCAGTTCTTC. V gene TRBV4-1 combines with J gene TRBJ2-1; D remains unclear. Germline loops: CDR1 MGHRA, CDR2 YSYEKL. The CDR3 is 14 amino acids. Deletions cut 1 base from V and 8 bases from J, with 12 bases between.

At least ten counts were recorded for this clonotype. V usage is TRBV7-3 and J usage is TRBJ2-1; 8 nucleotides align to TRBD1. Unmatched junction bases numbered 2, after V lost 4 bases and J lost 0 bases. Germline CDR1 SGHTA, CDR2 FQGTGA. The length of the CDR3 is 15 residues. DNA for the CDR3: TGTGCCAGCAGCTCCGACAGGGGCTCCTACAATGAGCAGTTCTTC. Translation gives CASSSDRGSYNEQFF.

The rearrangement joins TRBV6-5 to TRBJ1-5, with 8 positions matching TRBD1. V shed 6 bases and J 6 bases; nucleotides not matched to a gene: 7. The CDR3 has 14 amino acids. CDR1 and CDR2 from the germline V gene are MNHEY and SVGAGI. For the CDR3, the DNA is TGTGCCAGCAGAGACAGGGGTTCGGCTCAGCCCCAGCATTTT. Translating gives CASRDRGSAQPQHF.

This clonotype occurred a few times. This sequence joins TRBV28 and TRBJ2-7, with 9 nucleotides matching TRBD1. The J segment lost 5 bases and the V segment lost 5 bases, leaving 10 bases of the junction unmatched. Germline loops: CDR1 MDHEN, CDR2 SYDVKM. This CDR3 spans 15 amino acids. CDR3 loop: CASSPPGTGIHEQYF. The CDR3 DNA reads TGTGCCAGCAGTCCCCCCGGGACAGGGATCCACGAGCAGTACTTC.

This chain links TRBV7-9 with TRBJ1-2; 7 positions agree with TRBD1. The CDR3 contains 18 residues. The V gene's germline CDR1 is SEHNR and CDR2 FQNEAQ (reference sequence). J was trimmed by 8 bases and V by 0 bases; bases with no gene match: 18. This CDR3 reads CASSLAGARPGGLGGYTF. The CDR3 nucleotides are TGTGCCAGCAGCTTAGCGGGTGCCCGCCCAGGGGGTCTTGGCGGCTACACCTTC.

Only a few counts were recorded for this clonotype. The CDR3: CASSLQGADDEQYF. The CDR3 DNA sequence: TGTGCCAGCAGTTTACAGGGGGCAGACGACGAGCAGTACTTC. This sequence joins TRBV27 and TRBJ2-7; 8 nucleotides agree with TRBD1. Germline-derived CDR1 and CDR2 are MNHEY and SMNVEV (reference sequence). The CDR3 length is 14 residues. Losses at the gene ends were 2 bases for V and 5 bases for J; bases not matched to a gene: 5.

There are a few counts of this clonotype. J is TRBJ2-7 and V is TRBV7-9, with TRBD1 identical over 8 bases. Losses at the gene ends were 3 bases for V and 2 bases for J; bases not matched to a gene: 6. The CDR3 loop spans 15 amino acids. Germline loops: CDR1 SEHNR, CDR2 FQNEAQ (reference sequence). In nucleotides, the CDR3 is TGTGCCAGCAGCTTCGTGACAGGGGTGGCCTACGAGCAGTACTTC. Its protein product is CASSFVTGVAYEQYF.

J is TRBJ1-4 and V is TRBV6-5, with D unclear. This CDR3 has 18 amino acids. Trimming removed 0 bases from V and 1 base from J, with 15 bases in between. The germline V gene encodes CDR1 MNHEY and CDR2 SVGAGI. The CDR3 DNA follows: TGTGCCAGCAGTTACTCGATGTGGAGCCTCCGAACTAATGAAAAACTGTTTTTT. This sequence encodes CASSYSMWSLRTNEKLFF.